Following are 26 T cell receptor beta chains from one sample sequenced in a study of OX40 agonist ivuxolimab in advanced cancers. Repertoires were generated with immunoSEQ multiplex PCR, while TCRdb's copy carries only in-frame clones and drops some. The sample has fewer than 90,000 clones, 90% to 95% seen once; the top ten hold about 2.1%. The material sequenced was CD4+ or CD8+ T cells sorted from blood, taken in a trial of the OX40 agonist ivuxolimab. The receptors shown here come from an adult with an advanced solid tumor such as melanoma, head and neck, liver or kidney cancer.

The CDR3 DNA follows: TGTGCCAGCAGCTTAGCTCCGGCCAGCTCTGGGGCCAACGTCCTGACTTTC. It yields the protein CASSLAPASSGANVLTF. The genes are TRBV7-3 and TRBJ2-6; D unclear. Germline V CDR1 and CDR2: SGHTA, FQGTGA. V lost 2 bases and J 0 bases, leaving 11 bases between the germline ends. The CDR3 is 17 residues long.

The chain carries TRBV1 and TRBJ1-1. TRBV1 is classified as a pseudogene. The CDR3 contains 17 residues. The CDR3 spells CTSSQVPGGGEKTEAFF. Written as DNA, the CDR3 is TGCACCAGCAGCCAAGTACCAGGGGGGGGTGAAAAAACTGAAGCTTTCTTT.

This clone was detected a few times. V usage is TRBV7-9 and J usage is TRBJ1-3; D unresolved. The CDR3 totals 15 residues. Germline V gene sequence: CDR1 SEHNR, CDR2 FQNEAQ (reference sequence). V was cut by 5 bases and J by 1 base, with 12 bases left in between. CDR3: CASSPLPGSGNTIYF. In DNA, the CDR3 is TGTGCCAGCAGCCCCCTTCCGGGGTCTGGAAACACCATATATTTT.

This clone is a singleton in its sample. The chain combines TRBV28 with TRBJ1-2; TRBD1 aligns across 7 bases. The CDR3 spans 14 residues. The ends lost 5 bases at V and 4 bases at J; junction bases unmatched: 7. Germline values: CDR1 MDHEN, CDR2 SYDVKM. CDR3 in DNA: TGTGCCAGCAGTCCCTCGGGGACAGCCTATGGCTACACCTTC. It translates to CASSPSGTAYGYTF.

The rearrangement uses TRBV28 and TRBJ1-2; a possible D gene is TRBD1 (5 bases). Germline CDR1 is MDHEN and CDR2 is SYDVKM. This CDR3 contains 16 residues. Between the trimmed V and J ends, which lost 1 base and 2 bases, there was a span of 14 bases. DNA for the CDR3: TGTGCCAGCAGTTTATACGGGACCCACGAAAACTATGGCTACACCTTC. Amino acids: CASSLYGTHENYGYTF.

The chain links TRBV9 to TRBJ2-1; 7 positions agree with TRBD2. This CDR3 comprises 15 residues. CDR1 and CDR2 from the germline V gene are SGDLS and YYNGEE. Trimming took 0 bases from V and 5 from J; bases not matched to a gene: 5. The CDR3 protein is CASSVGGLGNNEQFF. CDR3 nucleotides: TGTGCCAGCAGCGTAGGTGGACTAGGAAACAATGAGCAGTTCTTC.

Comment on this clone: Other DNA sequences in this sample translate to the same CDR3. The chain joins TRBV5-6 to TRBJ2-7; no clear D gene. Germline V lookup: CDR1 SGHDT, CDR2 YYEEEE. Trimming shortened V by 0 bases and J by 2 bases, and 6 bases separated the two germline ends. The CDR3 runs to 13 residues. The chain's CDR3 is CASSLGAPYEQYF. The CDR3 bases are TGTGCCAGCAGCTTGGGGGCTCCCTACGAGCAGTACTTC. The full variable domain, in which reference TRBV5-6 and TRBJ2-7 provide the parts outside the CDR3, is DAGVTQSPTHLIKTRGQQVTLRCSPKSGHDTVSWYQQALGQGPQFIFQYYEEEERQRGNFPDRFSGHQFPNYSSELNVNALLLGDSALYLCASSLGAPYEQYFGPGTRLTVT.

This clone was observed once. The genes are TRBV27 and TRBJ1-5; tentative D call: TRBD1 (6 bases). The germline V gene encodes CDR1 MNHEY and CDR2 SMNVEV (reference sequence). The germline V and J ends were trimmed by 6 bases and 6 bases, with 15 bases remaining between them. The CDR3 runs 14 residues. CDR3 in amino acids: CASSWNRAGQPQHF. The CDR3 bases are TGTGCCAGCAGCTGGAACAGGGCGGGTCAGCCCCAGCATTTT.

The J gene is TRBJ2-3, the V gene TRBV6-1; D remains unclear. CDR1 is MNHNS and CDR2 is SASEGT in the germline V gene. The germline V and J ends were trimmed by 3 bases and 4 bases, with 8 bases remaining between them. CDR3 length: 13 residues. CDR3 nucleotide sequence: TGTGCCAGCAGTGAGGGTCGGGCAGATACGCAGTATTTT. It encodes CASSEGRADTQYF.

This clone was recorded once. The chain is built from TRBV7-9 and TRBJ1-1; no reliable D call. V gave up 3 bases and J gave up 1 base, with 6 bases separating them. This CDR3 has 13 amino acids. Germline V gene sequence: CDR1 SEHNR, CDR2 FQNEAQ (reference sequence). For the CDR3, the DNA is TGTGCCAGCAGCTTTGGGGAGAACACTGAAGCTTTCTTT. Translated, it gives CASSFGENTEAFF.

The rearrangement links TRBV2 to TRBJ1-6; a possible D gene is TRBD1 (6 bases). CDR1 is SNHLY and CDR2 is FYNNEI in the germline V gene. This CDR3 is built from 14 residues. V was cut by 8 bases and J by 10 bases, with 18 bases left in between. This CDR3 is CASGSQGLQSPLHF. The CDR3, as DNA: TGTGCCAGCGGAAGTCAGGGGCTTCAGTCACCCCTCCACTTT.

This chain uses TRBV30 with TRBJ1-2, with a possible D match to TRBD1 (5 bases). V was trimmed by 0 bases and J by 4 bases, leaving 12 bases between them. The germline V gene has CDR1 GTSNPN and CDR2 SVGIG (reference sequence). There are 14 residues in the CDR3. The CDR3 DNA sequence: TGTGCCTGGAGTGTAAATGGGGGTGGCTATGGCTACACCTTC. Translation gives CAWSVNGGGYGYTF.

The rearrangement joins TRBV19 to TRBJ1-1; D might be TRBD1 (5 bases). The CDR3 has 14 residues. V was clipped by 6 bases and J by 1 base, with 12 bases between them. Per the germline V gene, CDR1 is LNHDA and CDR2 is SQIVND (reference sequence). In DNA form, the CDR3 reads TGTGCCAGTAGGACCGGGACGGCGAACACTGAAGCTTTCTTT. Residues: CASRTGTANTEAFF. Supplemented by reference TRBV19 and TRBJ1-1, the full variable domain reads DGGITQSPKYLFRKEGQNVTLSCEQNLNHDAMYWYRQDPGQGLRLIYYSQIVNDFQKGDIAEGYSVSREKKESFPLTVTSAQKNPTAFYLCASRTGTANTEAFFGQGTRLTVV.

V gene TRBV5-1 combines with J gene TRBJ2-4; 11 bases match TRBD2. The CDR3 sequence is 18 residues long. The germline V gene encodes CDR1 SGHRS and CDR2 YFSETQ. The V segment lost 0 bases and the J segment 0 bases; nucleotides outside the gene matches: 5. The CDR3 sequence is CASSLGGTSGLAKNIQYF. CDR3 sequence (DNA): TGCGCCAGCAGCTTGGGGGGGACTAGCGGTCTAGCCAAAAACATTCAGTACTTC.

The chain combines TRBV10-3 with TRBJ1-2; D is possibly TRBD1 (5 bases). Germline lookup yields CDR1 ENHRY and CDR2 SYGVKD. CDR3 length equals 17 residues. V was cut by 0 bases and J by 3 bases, with 17 bases left in between. The CDR3 coding sequence is TGTGCCATCAGTGAGTCTTCTGGACAAATCCAATACTATGGCTACACCTTC. This encodes CAISESSGQIQYYGYTF.

V is TRBV7-8 and J is TRBJ1-1; D remains ambiguous. Germline loops: CDR1 SGHVS, CDR2 FQNEAQ. The CDR3 totals 19 residues. Deletions cut 5 bases from V and 6 bases from J, with 31 bases between. The DNA of the CDR3 is TGTGCCAGCAGCCAGCTCGTCCGTTGGGCGATACGAACGAGGGCTGAAGCTTTCTTT. Translation gives CASSQLVRWAIRTRAEAFF.

This clone was recorded once. This sequence joins TRBV7-2 and TRBJ2-5; D may be TRBD2 (5 bases). Germline V gene lookup returns CDR1 SGHTA and CDR2 FQGNSA. Deletions cut 5 bases from V and 6 bases from J, with 16 bases between. This CDR3 is 14 amino acids long. The CDR3 spells CASSPPGGRQTQYF. The CDR3 DNA reads as TGTGCCAGCAGCCCGCCTGGTGGGAGACAGACCCAGTACTTC.

About this clone: Other nucleotide sequences in the sample specify the same CDR3. The rearrangement uses TRBV28 and TRBJ2-7; no clear D. V dropped 6 bases and J dropped 4 bases, with 7 bases sitting between them. The CDR3 consists of 11 residues. From germline, CDR1 is MDHEN and CDR2 SYDVKM. The CDR3 spells CASSLGYEQYF. The CDR3 DNA sequence: TGTGCCAGCAGCCTAGGGTACGAGCAGTACTTC.

The chain employs TRBV28 and TRBJ2-1; D could derive from TRBD1 or TRBD2 (6 bases each). Germline CDR1 and CDR2: MDHEN and SYDVKM. The V gene lost 8 bases and the J gene lost 1 base, with 18 bases spanning the gap. This CDR3 has 16 amino acids. CDR3 nucleotides: TGTGCCAGCCATGTGTCCAGGGGAGGTTCCTACAATGAGCAGTTCTTC. It codes for CASHVSRGGSYNEQFF.

The chain couples TRBV7-2 to TRBJ2-1; the match to TRBD2 covers 10 bases. This CDR3 is built from 15 residues. Germline assignment: CDR1 SGHTA and CDR2 FQGNSA. Trimming cost V 3 bases and J 6 bases; bases outside gene matches: 5. The CDR3 is CASSFSSGSFNEQFF. CDR3 nucleotide sequence: TGTGCCAGCAGCTTCTCTAGCGGGAGCTTCAATGAGCAGTTCTTC. Full variable domain (missing parts from reference TRBV7-2 and TRBJ2-1): GAGVSQSPSNKVTEKGKDVELRCDPISGHTALYWYRQSLGQGLEFLIYFQGNSAPDKSGLPSDRFSAERTGGSVSTLTIQRTQQEDSAVYLCASSFSSGSFNEQFFGPGTRLTVL.

CDR3 sequence (DNA): TGTGCCAGCAGCGTAGAATCCACAGATACGCAGTATTTT. Translation gives CASSVESTDTQYF. The rearrangement links TRBV9 to TRBJ2-3; unclear D gene. Germline V CDR1 and CDR2: SGDLS, YYNGEE. Trimming pared 0 bases from V and 2 bases from J, leaving 4 bases between. The CDR3 has 13 amino acids.

The chain joins TRBV28 to TRBJ2-5, with 9 bases identical to TRBD2. CDR1 MDHEN and CDR2 SYDVKM come from the germline V gene. V dropped 1 base and J dropped 5; count of bases not matched to a gene: 8. The CDR3 is made up of 16 amino acids. In DNA form, the CDR3 reads TGTGCCAGCAGTTTATTTTGGACTAGCGCAGGGGAGACCCAGTACTTC. Protein sequence: CASSLFWTSAGETQYF.

This clone was picked up a small number of times. The chain links TRBV18 to TRBJ1-3; weak D call: TRBD1 (5 bases). Per germline, CDR1 KGHSH and CDR2 LQKENI. CDR3 length: 14 amino acids. V lost 8 bases to trimming and J lost 2 bases, with 13 bases between them. The CDR3 DNA follows: TGTGCCAGCCGGCAGGGAGTAACTGGAAACACCATATATTTT. This encodes CASRQGVTGNTIYF.

The rearrangement joins TRBV14 to TRBJ2-2; D is undetermined. CDR1 is SGHDN, CDR2 FVKESK, per germline. The CDR3 length is 13 residues. Trimming shortened V by 1 base and J by 6 bases, and 6 bases separated the two germline ends. The CDR3 loop is CASSQVISGELFF. The CDR3 DNA sequence: TGTGCCAGCAGCCAAGTTATTTCCGGGGAGCTGTTTTTT.

The rearrangement links TRBV9 to TRBJ1-1; D uncertain. Between the trimmed V and J ends, which lost 0 bases and 2 bases, there was a span of 5 bases. This CDR3 spans 13 amino acids. The germline V gene encodes CDR1 SGDLS and CDR2 YYNGEE. DNA of the CDR3: TGTGCCAGCAGCGTAGTACTCAACACTGAAGCTTTCTTT. It yields the protein CASSVVLNTEAFF.

This clone appeared a few times. The J gene is TRBJ2-7, the V gene TRBV30, with a tentative D call TRBD1 (6 bases). Per the germline V gene, CDR1 is GTSNPN and CDR2 is SVGIG (reference sequence). Trimming removed 3 bases at V and 6 bases at J, with 12 bases between. The length of the CDR3 is 12 residues. CDR3 in amino acids: CAWRGVGGEQYF. The CDR3 DNA sequence: TGTGCCTGGAGAGGGGTAGGGGGCGAGCAGTACTTC. The variable domain in full, completed from reference TRBV30 and TRBJ2-7, reads SQTIHQWPATLVQPVGSPLSLECTVEGTSNPNLYWYRQAAGRGLQLLFYSVGIGQISSEVPQNLSASRPQDRQFILSSKKLLLSDSGFYLCAWRGVGGEQYFGPGTRLTVT.